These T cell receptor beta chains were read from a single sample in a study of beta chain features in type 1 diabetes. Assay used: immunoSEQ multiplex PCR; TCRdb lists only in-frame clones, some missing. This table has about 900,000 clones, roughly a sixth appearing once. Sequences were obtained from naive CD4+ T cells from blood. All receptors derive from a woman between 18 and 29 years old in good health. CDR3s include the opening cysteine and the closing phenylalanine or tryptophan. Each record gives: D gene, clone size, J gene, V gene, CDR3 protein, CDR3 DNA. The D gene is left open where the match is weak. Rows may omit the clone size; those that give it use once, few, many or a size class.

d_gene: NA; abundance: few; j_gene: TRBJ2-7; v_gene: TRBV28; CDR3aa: CASSPTQGGASSYEQYF; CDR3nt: TGTGCCAGCAGTCCTACCCAGGGCGGGGCTAGCTCCTACGAGCAGTACTTC
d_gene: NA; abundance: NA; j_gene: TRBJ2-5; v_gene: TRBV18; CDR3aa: CANSPAGTFNEQYF; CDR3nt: TGTGCCAACTCACCGGCAGGGACGTTCAATGAGCAGTACTTC
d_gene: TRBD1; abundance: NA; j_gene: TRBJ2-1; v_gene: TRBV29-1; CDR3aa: CSVDRGRGNEQFF; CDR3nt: TGCAGCGTCGACAGGGGACGGGGTAATGAGCAGTTCTTC
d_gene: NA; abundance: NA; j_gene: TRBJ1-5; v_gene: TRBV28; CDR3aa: CASKIGNQPQHF; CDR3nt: TGTGCCAGCAAGATAGGCAATCAGCCCCAGCATTTT
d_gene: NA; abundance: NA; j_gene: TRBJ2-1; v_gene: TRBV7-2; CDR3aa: CASSPLMNFQGLTYNEQFF; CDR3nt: TGTGCCAGCAGCCCTTTGATGAACTTCCAGGGGCTGACCTACAATGAGCAGTTCTTC
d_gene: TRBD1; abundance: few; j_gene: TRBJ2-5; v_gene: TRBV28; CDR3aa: CASSSSGTGAETQYF; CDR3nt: TGTGCCAGCAGTTCCTCCGGGACAGGGGCGGAGACCCAGTACTTC
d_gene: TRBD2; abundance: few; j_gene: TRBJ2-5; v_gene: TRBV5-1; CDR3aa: CASSFRLAGGLETQYF; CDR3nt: TGCGCCAGCAGCTTCCGACTAGCGGGAGGGCTGGAGACCCAGTACTTC
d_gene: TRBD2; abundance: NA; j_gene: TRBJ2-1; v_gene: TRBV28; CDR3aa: CASSLLGTSGRYNEQFF; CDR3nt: TGTGCCAGCAGTTTATTAGGAACTAGCGGGAGGTACAATGAGCAGTTCTTC
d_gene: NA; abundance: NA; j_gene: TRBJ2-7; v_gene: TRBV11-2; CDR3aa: CASSFSPRGLGEQYF; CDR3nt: TGTGCCAGCAGCTTCTCCCCACGGGGGCTGGGCGAGCAGTACTTC
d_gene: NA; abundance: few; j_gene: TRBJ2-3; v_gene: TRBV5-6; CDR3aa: CASSLRLASTLDTQYF; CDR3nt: TGTGCCAGCAGCTTGCGGTTGGCTAGTACCTTAGATACGCAGTATTTT
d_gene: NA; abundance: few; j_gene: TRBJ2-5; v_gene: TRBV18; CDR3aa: CASSSQETQYF; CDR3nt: TGTGCCAGCTCAAGTCAAGAGACCCAGTACTTC
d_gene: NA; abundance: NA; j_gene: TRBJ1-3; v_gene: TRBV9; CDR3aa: CASSPGGNTIYF; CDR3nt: TGTGCCAGCAGCCCCGGGGGAAACACCATATATTTT
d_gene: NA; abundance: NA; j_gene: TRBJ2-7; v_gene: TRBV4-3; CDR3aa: CASSQGLRGTYEQYF; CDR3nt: TGCGCCAGCAGCCAGGGACTGAGGGGTACCTACGAGCAGTACTTC
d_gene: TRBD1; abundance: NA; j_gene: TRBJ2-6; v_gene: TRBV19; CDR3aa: CASSISLSRGHGANVLTF; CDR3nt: TGTGCCAGTAGTATATCATTATCCAGGGGGCATGGGGCCAACGTCCTGACTTTC
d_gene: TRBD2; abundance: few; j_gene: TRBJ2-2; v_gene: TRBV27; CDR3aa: CASSFKASGLYGELFF; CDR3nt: TGTGCCAGCAGTTTTAAGGCTAGCGGGTTGTACGGGGAGCTGTTTTTT
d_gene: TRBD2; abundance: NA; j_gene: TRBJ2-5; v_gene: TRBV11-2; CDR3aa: CASSPGLAGGETQYF; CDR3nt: TGTGCCAGCAGCCCCGGACTAGCGGGAGGTGAGACCCAGTACTTC
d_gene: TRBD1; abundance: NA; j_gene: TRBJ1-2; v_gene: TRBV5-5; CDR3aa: CASTPQGGGYTF; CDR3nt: TGTGCCAGCACCCCCCAGGGGGGCGGCTACACCTTC
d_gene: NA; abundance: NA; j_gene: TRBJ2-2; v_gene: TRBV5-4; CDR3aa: CASSLTSTNTGELFF; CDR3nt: TGTGCCAGCAGCTTGACTAGCACGAACACCGGGGAGCTGTTTTTT
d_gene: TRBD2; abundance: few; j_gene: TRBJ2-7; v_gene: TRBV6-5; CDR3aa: CASRDSGSWDEQYF; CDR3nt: TGTGCCAGCAGGGATAGCGGGAGCTGGGACGAGCAGTACTTC
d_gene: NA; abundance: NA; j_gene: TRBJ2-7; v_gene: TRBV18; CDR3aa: CASSPQGQGSYEQYF; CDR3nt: TGTGCCAGCTCACCACAAGGACAAGGTTCCTACGAGCAGTACTTC
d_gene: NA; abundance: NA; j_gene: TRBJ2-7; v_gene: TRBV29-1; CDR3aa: CSVVGPGSSYEQYF; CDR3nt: TGCAGCGTTGTTGGTCCTGGAAGCTCCTACGAGCAGTACTTC
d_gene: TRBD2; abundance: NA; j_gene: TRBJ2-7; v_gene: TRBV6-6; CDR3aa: CASSYLLAVSSYEQYF; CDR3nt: TGTGCCAGCAGTTACTTACTAGCGGTAAGCTCCTACGAGCAGTACTTC
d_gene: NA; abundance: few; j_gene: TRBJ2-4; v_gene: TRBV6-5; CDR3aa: CASSYSGGLAKNIQYF; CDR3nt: TGTGCCAGCAGCTACTCCGGTGGACTAGCCAAAAACATTCAGTACTTC
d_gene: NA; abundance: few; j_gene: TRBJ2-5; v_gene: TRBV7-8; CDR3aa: CASSLLRETQYF; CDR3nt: TGTGCCAGCAGCCTCCTTCGTGAGACCCAGTACTTC
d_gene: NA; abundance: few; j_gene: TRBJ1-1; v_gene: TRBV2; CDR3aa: CASSELVANTEAFF; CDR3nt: TGTGCCAGCAGTGAACTGGTGGCGAACACTGAAGCTTTCTTT
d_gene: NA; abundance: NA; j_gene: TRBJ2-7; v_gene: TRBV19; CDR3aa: CASSMAGVGYEQYF; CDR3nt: TGTGCCAGTAGTATGGCAGGGGTCGGATACGAGCAGTACTTC
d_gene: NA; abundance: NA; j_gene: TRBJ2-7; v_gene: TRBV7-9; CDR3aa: CASSHDKDEQYF; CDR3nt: TGTGCCAGCAGCCACGATAAGGACGAGCAGTACTTC
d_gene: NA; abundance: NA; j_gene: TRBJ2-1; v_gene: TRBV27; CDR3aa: CASSLYSRSYNEQFF; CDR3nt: TGTGCCAGCAGTTTATATAGCAGGTCCTACAATGAGCAGTTCTTC
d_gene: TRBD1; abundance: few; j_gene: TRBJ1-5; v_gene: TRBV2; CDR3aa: CASSSDRGGQPQHF; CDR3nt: TGTGCCAGCAGTTCGGACAGGGGCGGTCAGCCCCAGCATTTT
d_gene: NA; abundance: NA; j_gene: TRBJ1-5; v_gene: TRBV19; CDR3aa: CASSMGRAQPQHF; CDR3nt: TGTGCCAGTAGTATGGGCAGAGCCCAGCCCCAGCATTTT
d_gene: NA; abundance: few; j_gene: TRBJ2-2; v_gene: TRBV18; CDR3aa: CASSPPSGELFF; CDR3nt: TGTGCCAGCTCACCACCGTCCGGGGAGCTGTTTTTT
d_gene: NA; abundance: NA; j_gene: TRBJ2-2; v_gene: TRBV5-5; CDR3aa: CASSLVPIAANTGELFF; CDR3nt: TGTGCCAGCAGCTTGGTCCCCATAGCCGCGAACACCGGGGAGCTGTTTTTT
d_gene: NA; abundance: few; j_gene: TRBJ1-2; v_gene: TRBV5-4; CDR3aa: CASSFDRGGGYTF; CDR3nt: TGTGCCAGCAGTTTCGACCGCGGCGGGGGCTACACCTTC
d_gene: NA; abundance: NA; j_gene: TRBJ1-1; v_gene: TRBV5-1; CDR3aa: CASSLAGRGMRNEAFF; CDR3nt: TGCGCCAGCAGCTTGGCCGGACGGGGTATGCGAAATGAAGCTTTCTTT
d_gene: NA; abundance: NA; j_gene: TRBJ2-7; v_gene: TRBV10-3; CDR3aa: CAIRDTGEQYF; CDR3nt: TGTGCCATCAGAGACACAGGCGAGCAGTACTTC
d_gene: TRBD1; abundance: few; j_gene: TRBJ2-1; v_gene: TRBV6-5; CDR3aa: CASSYGTGEWEQFF; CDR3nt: TGTGCCAGCAGTTACGGGACAGGGGAGTGGGAGCAGTTCTTC
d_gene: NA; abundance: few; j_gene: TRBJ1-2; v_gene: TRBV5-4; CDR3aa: CASSATVLQGYTF; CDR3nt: TGTGCCAGCAGCGCGACAGTGCTCCAAGGCTACACCTTC
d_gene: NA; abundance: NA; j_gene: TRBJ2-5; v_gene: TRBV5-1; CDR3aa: CASSFSAETQYF; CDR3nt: TGCGCCAGCAGCTTTAGTGCCGAGACCCAGTACTTC
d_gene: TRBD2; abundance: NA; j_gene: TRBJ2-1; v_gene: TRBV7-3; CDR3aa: CASSLGREYNEQFF; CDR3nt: TGTGCCAGCAGCTTAGGGCGGGAGTACAATGAGCAGTTCTTC
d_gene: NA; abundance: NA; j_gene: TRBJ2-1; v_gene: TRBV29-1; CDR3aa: CSGVGVNEQFF; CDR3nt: TGCAGCGGTGTTGGGGTCAATGAGCAGTTCTTC
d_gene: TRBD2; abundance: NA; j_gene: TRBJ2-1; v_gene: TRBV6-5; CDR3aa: CASSYSFGLAGSVFF; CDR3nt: TGTGCCAGCAGTTACTCGTTTGGACTAGCGGGATCGGTGTTCTTC